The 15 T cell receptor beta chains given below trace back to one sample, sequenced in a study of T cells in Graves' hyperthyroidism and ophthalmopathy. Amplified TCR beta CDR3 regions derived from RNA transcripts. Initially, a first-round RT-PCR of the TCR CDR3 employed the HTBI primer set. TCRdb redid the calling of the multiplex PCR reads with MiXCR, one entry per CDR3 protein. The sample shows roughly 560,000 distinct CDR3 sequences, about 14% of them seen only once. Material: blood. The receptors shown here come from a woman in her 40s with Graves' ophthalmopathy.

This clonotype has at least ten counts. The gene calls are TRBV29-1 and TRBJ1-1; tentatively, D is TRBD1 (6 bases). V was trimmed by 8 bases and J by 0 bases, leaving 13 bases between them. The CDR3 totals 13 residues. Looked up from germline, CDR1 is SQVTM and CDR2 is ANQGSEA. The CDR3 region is CSSAGALNTEAFF. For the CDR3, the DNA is TGCAGCTCGGCGGGGGCCTTGAACACTGAAGCTTTCTTT.

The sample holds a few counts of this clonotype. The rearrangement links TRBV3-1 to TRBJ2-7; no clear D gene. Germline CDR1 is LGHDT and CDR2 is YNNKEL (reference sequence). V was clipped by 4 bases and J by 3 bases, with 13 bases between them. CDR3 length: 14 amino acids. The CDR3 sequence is CASSPGLDYYEQYF. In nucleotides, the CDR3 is TGTGCCAGCAGCCCGGGTCTAGATTACTACGAGCAGTACTTC.

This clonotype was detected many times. This CDR3 is CASSSSMVDNSPLHF. CDR3 nucleotide sequence: TGCGCCAGCAGCTCATCAATGGTGGATAATTCACCCCTCCACTTT. V is TRBV5-1 and J is TRBJ1-6, with no clear D. V lost 3 bases, J lost 5 bases, and 12 bases lay in between. The CDR3 is 15 residues long. Looked up from germline, CDR1 is SGHRS and CDR2 is YFSETQ.

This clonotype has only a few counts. Written as DNA, the CDR3 is TGTGCCAGCAGCTTAGGTGATTGGGGGAGTGGGTACGAGCAGTACTTC. Translated: CASSLGDWGSGYEQYF. The chain joins TRBV11-2 to TRBJ2-7; D may match TRBD1 or TRBD2 (5 bases each). The CDR3 length is 16 residues. V lost 1 base, J lost 4 bases, and 17 bases lay in between. Germline V gene data show CDR1 as SGHAT and CDR2 as FQNNGV.

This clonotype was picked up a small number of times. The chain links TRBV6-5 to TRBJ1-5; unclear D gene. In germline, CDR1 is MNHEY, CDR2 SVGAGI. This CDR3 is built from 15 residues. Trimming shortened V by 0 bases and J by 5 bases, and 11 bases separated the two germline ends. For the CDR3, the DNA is TGTGCCAGCAGTTACTCGCCGGGCCACCATCAGCCCCAGCATTTT. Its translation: CASSYSPGHHQPQHF.

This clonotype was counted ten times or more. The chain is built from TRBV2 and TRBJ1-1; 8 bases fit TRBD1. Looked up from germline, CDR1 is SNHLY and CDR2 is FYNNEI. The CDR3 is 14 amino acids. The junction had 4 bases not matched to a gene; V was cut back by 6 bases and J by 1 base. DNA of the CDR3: TGTGCCAGCAGATTAGGGACAGGGAACACTGAAGCTTTCTTT. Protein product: CASRLGTGNTEAFF.

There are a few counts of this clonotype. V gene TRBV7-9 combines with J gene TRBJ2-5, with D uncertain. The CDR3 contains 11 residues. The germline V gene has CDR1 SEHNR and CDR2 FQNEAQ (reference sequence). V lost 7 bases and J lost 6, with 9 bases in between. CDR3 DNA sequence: TGTGCCAGCATGGGCTACCAGACCCAGTACTTC. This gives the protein CASMGYQTQYF.

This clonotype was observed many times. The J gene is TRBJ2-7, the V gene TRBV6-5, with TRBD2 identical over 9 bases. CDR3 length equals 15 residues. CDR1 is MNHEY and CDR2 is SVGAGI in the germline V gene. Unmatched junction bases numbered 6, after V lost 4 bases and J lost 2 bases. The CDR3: CASSSGAGGPYEQYF. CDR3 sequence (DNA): TGTGCCAGCAGTTCCGGGGCGGGAGGGCCCTACGAGCAGTACTTC.

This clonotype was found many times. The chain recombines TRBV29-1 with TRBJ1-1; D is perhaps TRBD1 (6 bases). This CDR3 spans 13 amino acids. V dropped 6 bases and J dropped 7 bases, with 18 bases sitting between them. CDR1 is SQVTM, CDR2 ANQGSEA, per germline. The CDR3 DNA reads TGCAGCGTCCAACTGGAACAGGGATTTGAAGCTTTCTTT. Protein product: CSVQLEQGFEAFF. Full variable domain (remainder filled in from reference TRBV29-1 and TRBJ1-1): SAVISQKPSRDICQRGTSLTIQCQVDSQVTMMFWYRQQPGQSLTLIATANQGSEATYESGFVIDKFPISRPNLTFSTLTVSNMSPEDSSIYLCSVQLEQGFEAFFGQGTRLTVV.

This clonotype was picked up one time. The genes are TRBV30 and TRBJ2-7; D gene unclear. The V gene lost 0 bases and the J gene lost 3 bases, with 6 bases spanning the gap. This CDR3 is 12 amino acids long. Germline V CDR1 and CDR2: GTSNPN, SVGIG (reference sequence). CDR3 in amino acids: CAWSVPSYEQYF. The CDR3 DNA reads TGTGCCTGGAGTGTACCCAGCTACGAGCAGTACTTC.

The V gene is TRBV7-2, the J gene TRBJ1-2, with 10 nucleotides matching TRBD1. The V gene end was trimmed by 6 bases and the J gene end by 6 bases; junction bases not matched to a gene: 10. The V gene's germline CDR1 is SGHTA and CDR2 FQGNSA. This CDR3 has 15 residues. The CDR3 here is CASSLIGTGENGYTF. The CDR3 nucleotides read TGTGCCAGCAGTCTTATCGGGACAGGGGAGAATGGCTACACCTTC. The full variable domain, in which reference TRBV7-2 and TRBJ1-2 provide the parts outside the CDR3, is GAGVSQSPSNKVTEKGKDVELRCDPISGHTALYWYRQSLGQGLEFLIYFQGNSAPDKSGLPSDRFSAERTGGSVSTLTIQRTQQEDSAVYLCASSLIGTGENGYTFGSGTRLTVV.

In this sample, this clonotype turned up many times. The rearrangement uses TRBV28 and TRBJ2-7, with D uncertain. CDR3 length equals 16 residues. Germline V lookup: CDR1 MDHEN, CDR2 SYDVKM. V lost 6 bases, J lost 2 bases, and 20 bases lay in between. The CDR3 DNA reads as TGTGCCAGCAGCCCGATCCCGCCGGATCACGCCTACGAGCAGTACTTC. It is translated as CASSPIPPDHAYEQYF.

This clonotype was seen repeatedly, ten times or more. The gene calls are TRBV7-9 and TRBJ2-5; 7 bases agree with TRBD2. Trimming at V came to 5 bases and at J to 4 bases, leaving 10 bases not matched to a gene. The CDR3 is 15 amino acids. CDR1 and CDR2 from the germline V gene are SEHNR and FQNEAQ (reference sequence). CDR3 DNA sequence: TGTGCCAGCAGCCGGGTGGCTAGCGGTGGAGAGACCCAGTACTTC. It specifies CASSRVASGGETQYF.

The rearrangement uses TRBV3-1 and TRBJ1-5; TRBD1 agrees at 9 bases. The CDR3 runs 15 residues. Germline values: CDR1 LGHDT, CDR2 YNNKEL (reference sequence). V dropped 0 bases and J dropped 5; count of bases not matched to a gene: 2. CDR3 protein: CASSQDTGGYQPQHF. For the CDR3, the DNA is TGTGCCAGCAGCCAAGATACAGGGGGCTATCAGCCCCAGCATTTT.

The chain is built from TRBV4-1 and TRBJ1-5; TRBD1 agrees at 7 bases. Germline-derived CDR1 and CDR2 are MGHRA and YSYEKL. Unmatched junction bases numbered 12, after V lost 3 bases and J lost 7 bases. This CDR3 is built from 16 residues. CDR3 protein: CASSHTTQGGEQPQHF. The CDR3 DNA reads TGCGCCAGCAGCCACACCACTCAGGGGGGTGAGCAGCCCCAGCATTTT.